This T cell receptor (beta chain) was profiled in a study of T-cell reconstitution after alpha-beta-depleted transplantation in children. This clonotype appeared many times. J was trimmed by 5 bases and V by 5 bases; bases with no gene match: 9. This CDR3 comprises 15 residues. Germline-derived CDR1 and CDR2 are MNHEY and SMNVEV (reference sequence). The TCRbeta library incorporated unique molecular identifiers. One entry per CDR3 protein, called by TCRdb with MiXCR from the PCR reads. The table shows under 140,000 distinct CDR3 sequences, with 9% to 12% occurring only once. Sequencing was performed on PBMCs from the stem cell graft donor, taken from the stem cell graft. The V gene is TRBV27, the J gene TRBJ2-1; TRBD1 matches at 7 bases. The origin of this receptor is a human donor who donated a stem cell graft to a child with acute lymphoblastic leukemia. CDR3 nucleotide sequence: TGTGCCAGCAGTCCTTACAGGGGAAAAAACAATGAGCAGTTCTTC. Residues: CASSPYRGKNNEQFF.